This T cell receptor (beta chain) was found in a study of CD8+CD57+ T cells in acquired aplastic anemia. CD8+CD57+ cell expansion had been shown by flow cytometry in patients chosen for sequencing. This CDR3 comprises 13 residues. Trimming removed 8 bases at V and 6 bases at J, with 17 bases between. In germline, CDR1 is SQVTM, CDR2 ANQGSEA. Profiling that covered TCR beta VDJ and CDR3 relied on genomic DNA as its template. TCRdb analysed the reads with MiXCR anew, one entry per CDR3 protein. Of around 50,000 distinct CDR3 sequences in the sample, around 57% were seen once. V and J are TRBV29-1 and TRBJ2-1; D might be TRBD2 (5 bases). The TCR was taken from a human donor with aplastic anemia. The sequencing sample was made of sorted CD4+, CD8+, or CD8+CD57+ T cells (not recorded which) from PBMCs. CDR3 sequence reads: CSLLRAGRNEQFF. DNA of the CDR3: TGCAGCCTCCTGAGGGCAGGTCGCAATGAGCAGTTCTTC.